The next 18 T cell receptor beta chains were all read from a single sample in a study of radiation and T cells in renal cell carcinoma. The repertoire was sequenced with immunoSEQ multiplex PCR; TCRdb's copy has only in-frame clones and lacks some. Here the sample spans around 99,000 clones, more than 65% being singletons. Time point indicated: blood 4 weeks post-SBRT, at nephrectomy. Treatment meaning: 15 Gy SBRT to primary tumor, nephrectomy 4 weeks later. Sequenced here: blood, sampled from a patient whose treatment included radiotherapy and nephrectomy. The receptors originated from a man between 60 and 70 years old with renal cell carcinoma.

The chain combines TRBV28 with TRBJ2-7; 10 bases fit TRBD1. The CDR3 has 13 amino acids. V dropped 9 bases and J dropped 6; count of bases not matched to a gene: 8. Germline-derived CDR1 and CDR2 are MDHEN and SYDVKM. CDR3 sequence reads: CASFSGTGAEQYF. The CDR3 coding sequence is TGTGCCAGTTTTTCCGGGACAGGGGCCGAGCAGTACTTC.

This chain joins TRBV7-2 and TRBJ2-5, with D unclear. Germline V gene data show CDR1 as SGHTA and CDR2 as FQGNSA. V was shortened by 4 bases and J by 5 bases, with 8 bases between the two germline ends. CDR3 size: 12 residues. Written as DNA, the CDR3 is TGTGCCAGCAGCTCTCCACGGGAGACCCAGTACTTC. Translated, it gives CASSSPRETQYF.

The chain recombines TRBV4-1 with TRBJ2-7, with 8 bases identical to TRBD2. This CDR3 spans 14 amino acids. Germline CDR1 reads MGHRA; CDR2 reads YSYEKL. V dropped 1 base and J dropped 2; count of bases not matched to a gene: 1. CDR3 sequence (DNA): TGCGCCAGCAGCCAAGGGGGACTAGCCTACGAGCAGTACTTC. This codes for CASSQGGLAYEQYF.

V is TRBV4-1 and J is TRBJ2-4, with 11 bases that match TRBD1. From germline, CDR1 is MGHRA and CDR2 YSYEKL. The CDR3 runs 16 residues. Trimming took 4 bases from V and 1 from J; bases not matched to a gene: 3. CDR3 residues: CASSPGTGGAKNIQYF. As DNA, the CDR3 is TGCGCCAGCAGCCCAGGGACAGGGGGGGCCAAAAACATTCAGTACTTC.

V usage is TRBV19 and J usage is TRBJ2-1; D is possibly TRBD2 (6 bases). Trimming pared 3 bases from V and 2 bases from J, leaving 8 bases between. The CDR3 is made up of 14 amino acids. Germline V gene lookup returns CDR1 LNHDA and CDR2 SQIVND (reference sequence). CDR3 coding DNA: TGTGCCAGTAGTATCCTAGCGACCTACAATGAGCAGTTCTTC. Translation: CASSILATYNEQFF.

This chain links TRBV19 with TRBJ2-7; TRBD2 matches at 10 bases. Germline V CDR1 and CDR2: LNHDA, SQIVND (reference sequence). The CDR3 is made up of 15 amino acids. Trimming took 4 bases from V and 0 from J; bases not matched to a gene: 3. As DNA, the CDR3 is TGTGCCAGTAGTACCTCTAGCGGGAGCTCCTACGAGCAGTACTTC. This gives the protein CASSTSSGSSYEQYF.

The gene calls are TRBV13 and TRBJ2-7, with TRBD2 identical over 9 bases. Germline CDR1 and CDR2: PRHDT and FYEKMQ (reference sequence). This CDR3 region has 15 residues. The ends lost 6 bases at V and 1 base at J; junction bases unmatched: 7. The CDR3 DNA sequence: TGTGCCAGCAGTTTTACGGGACTAGCTTCCTACGAGCAGTACTTC. Its translation: CASSFTGLASYEQYF. The variable domain in full, with the rest retrieved from reference TRBV13 and TRBJ2-7, is AAGVIQSPRHLIKEKRETATLKCYPIPRHDTVYWYQQGPGQDPQFLISFYEKMQSDKGSIPDRFSAQQFSDYHSELNMSSLELGDSALYFCASSFTGLASYEQYFGPGTRLTVT.

This rearrangement joins TRBV5-1 to TRBJ2-7; 11 bases are shared with TRBD2. The junction had 5 bases not matched to a gene; V was cut back by 0 bases and J by 3 bases. This CDR3 is 16 amino acids long. The germline V gene has CDR1 SGHRS and CDR2 YFSETQ. CDR3 DNA: TGCGCCAGCAGCTTGGCCGTAGCGGGAGGGGACTACGAGCAGTACTTC. Residues: CASSLAVAGGDYEQYF. Based on the CDR3 plus reference TRBV5-1 and TRBJ2-7, the full variable domain is KAGVTQTPRYLIKTRGQQVTLSCSPISGHRSVSWYQQTPGQGLQFLFEYFSETQRNKGNFPGRFSGRQFSNSRSEMNVSTLELGDSALYLCASSLAVAGGDYEQYFGPGTRLTVT.

The chain combines TRBV5-1 with TRBJ2-3, with D possibly called TRBD1 or TRBD2 (5 bases each). This CDR3 region has 13 residues. Germline V gene lookup returns CDR1 SGHRS and CDR2 YFSETQ. V dropped 4 bases and J dropped 4 bases, with 10 bases sitting between them. CDR3: CASSRGPSDTQYF. Written as DNA, the CDR3 is TGCGCCAGCAGCCGGGGACCGTCAGATACGCAGTATTTT.

The V gene is TRBV6-1, the J gene TRBJ2-3; D gene ambiguous. The CDR3 has 15 residues. Germline values: CDR1 MNHNS, CDR2 SASEGT. Trimming removed 7 bases at V and 6 bases at J, with 20 bases between. CDR3: CASTNPNGPPDTQYF. The CDR3 nucleotides read TGTGCCAGCACCAACCCTAACGGGCCTCCGGATACGCAGTATTTT.

The V call is TRBV7-9, the J call TRBJ2-3, with 8 bases that match TRBD1. Germline assignment: CDR1 SEHNR and CDR2 FQNEAQ (reference sequence). This CDR3 is built from 15 residues. J gave up 3 bases and V 3 bases, and 5 bases lay outside the gene matches. In nucleotides, the CDR3 is TGTGCCAGCAGCTTTCGACAGGGGATTACAGATACGCAGTATTTT. Protein sequence: CASSFRQGITDTQYF.

This sequence joins TRBV27 and TRBJ2-2; D is unclear. The germline V gene has CDR1 MNHEY and CDR2 SMNVEV (reference sequence). The CDR3 is made up of 16 amino acids. V lost 0 bases to trimming and J lost 6 bases, with 14 bases between them. The CDR3 region has the DNA TGTGCCAGCAGTTTATCGACGCATGGCAGCGCCGGGGAGCTGTTTTTT. This sequence encodes CASSLSTHGSAGELFF.

V usage is TRBV7-8 and J usage is TRBJ2-4; D unclear. This CDR3 is built from 15 residues. Deletions cut 5 bases from V and 4 bases from J, with 15 bases between. Per germline, CDR1 SGHVS and CDR2 FQNEAQ. CDR3 coding DNA: TGTGCCAGCAGCACCCGGGCACTGGAAAAAAACATTCAGTACTTC. Amino acid sequence: CASSTRALEKNIQYF.

The CDR3 protein is CASSSQGQGNTEAFF. CDR3 in DNA: TGCGCCAGCAGCTCCCAGGGACAGGGGAACACTGAAGCTTTCTTT. The chain employs TRBV5-1 and TRBJ1-1; 9 bases fit TRBD1. V shed 3 bases and J 1 base; nucleotides not matched to a gene: 4. The germline gives CDR1 SGHRS, CDR2 YFSETQ. The CDR3 consists of 15 residues.

Details on this clone: At one end, the junction sequence differs from germline, possibly due to a read error. The J gene is TRBJ1-2, the V gene TRBV7-2, with D perhaps TRBD1 (5 bases). CDR1 and CDR2 from the germline V gene are SGHTA and FQGNSA. The CDR3 length is 11 residues. The CDR3 region is CASSLVRDHHF. Here the CDR3 DNA reads TGTGCCAGCAGCTTAGTTCGGGACCACCACTTC.

The CDR3 reads CASSFGTPDTQYF. In DNA, the CDR3 is TGTGCCAGCAGTTTCGGGACTCCAGATACGCAGTATTTT. The J gene is TRBJ2-3, the V gene TRBV27; D is perhaps TRBD2 (6 bases). V was shortened by 3 bases and J by 4 bases, with 8 bases between the two germline ends. The CDR3 covers 13 residues. CDR1 is MNHEY, CDR2 SMNVEV, per germline (reference sequence).

The CDR3 loop is CASSSNTGELFF. Written as DNA, the CDR3 is TGTGCCAGCAGCTCGAACACCGGGGAGCTGTTTTTT. The chain has TRBV11-2 and TRBJ2-2; D uncertain. The CDR3 is made up of 12 amino acids. Trimming cost V 4 bases and J 0 bases, with 0 bases left between them. Germline CDR1 and CDR2: SGHAT and FQNNGV.

The chain has TRBV27 and TRBJ2-7, with TRBD1 matching 10 bases. There are 15 residues in the CDR3. Unmatched junction bases numbered 5, after V lost 1 base and J lost 5 bases. CDR1 is MNHEY, CDR2 SMNVEV, per germline (reference sequence). CDR3: CASSLLGQGNHEQYF. The CDR3 DNA reads as TGTGCCAGCAGTTTATTGGGACAGGGGAACCACGAGCAGTACTTC.